These 10 T cell receptor beta chains came from one sample sequenced in a study of blood T cell repertoires in COVID-19. Some clones are missing from TCRdb's copy, which holds only in-frame ones; the method was immunoSEQ multiplex PCR. The table records around 25,000 clones, about 88% of them present only once. Sequencing was done on a sample of peripheral blood. The receptor set was obtained from a human donor in a cohort sampled during active COVID-19.

The rearrangement joins TRBV7-2 to TRBJ2-7, with D maybe TRBD2 (5 bases). The V gene's germline CDR1 is SGHTA and CDR2 FQGNSA. Deletions cut 5 bases from V and 7 bases from J, with 21 bases between. The CDR3 has 15 residues. CDR3 DNA sequence: TGTGCCAGCAGCCGTTCTTGGGGAGCTGGGCAGGAGCAGTACTTC. It translates to CASSRSWGAGQEQYF. Supplemented by reference TRBV7-2 and TRBJ2-7, the full variable domain reads GAGVSQSPSNKVTEKGKDVELRCDPISGHTALYWYRQSLGQGLEFLIYFQGNSAPDKSGLPSDRFSAERTGGSVSTLTIQRTQQEDSAVYLCASSRSWGAGQEQYFGPGTRLTVT.

This sequence joins TRBV4-3 and TRBJ1-4, with D unresolved. The V end lost 5 bases, the J end lost 0 bases, and 16 bases lay between the germline ends. The CDR3 loop spans 17 amino acids. Per the germline V gene, CDR1 is LGHNA and CDR2 is YSLEER. The CDR3 region is CASSSSGPDTTNEKLFF. The CDR3 nucleotides are TGCGCCAGCAGCTCCTCTGGGCCGGATACAACTAATGAAAAACTGTTTTTT.

The J gene is TRBJ2-5, the V gene TRBV9; D unclear. V lost 4 bases and J lost 6, with 7 bases in between. CDR1 and CDR2 (germline): SGDLS, YYNGEE. This CDR3 has 11 residues. CDR3 in DNA: TGTGCCAGCAGCACAGAAAAGACCCAGTACTTC. Encoded protein: CASSTEKTQYF.

The rearrangement joins TRBV3-1 (or the pseudogene TRBV3-2) to TRBJ2-5, with 9 bases fitting TRBD2. The CDR3 contains 16 residues. The germline V gene has CDR1 LGHDT and CDR2 YNNKEL (reference sequence). The V gene end was trimmed by 0 bases and the J gene end by 5 bases; junction bases not matched to a gene: 7. CDR3 DNA sequence: TGTGCCAGCAGCCAAGATGTCGGACTAGCGTCTGAGACCCAGTACTTC. It encodes CASSQDVGLASETQYF.

The rearrangement uses TRBV6-2 or TRBV6-3 and TRBJ2-7; D possibly corresponds to TRBD2 (6 bases). There are 14 residues in the CDR3. In germline, CDR1 is MNHEY, CDR2 SVGEGT. Trimming took off 2 bases at V and 4 bases at J, with 12 bases between the two ends. The CDR3 region is CASSYDGSRYEQYF. CDR3 coding DNA: TGTGCCAGCAGTTACGACGGGAGCCGATACGAGCAGTACTTC.

The chain has TRBV5-1 and TRBJ1-1; 7 bases line up with TRBD1. CDR3 length: 15 amino acids. Germline trimming cut 4 bases from V and 1 base from J; bases unmatched to any gene: 7. Germline lookup yields CDR1 SGHRS and CDR2 YFSETQ. The CDR3 protein is CASSRTQGTNTEAFF. CDR3 in DNA: TGCGCCAGCAGCCGCACACAGGGGACGAACACTGAAGCTTTCTTT.

This chain connects TRBV18 to TRBJ1-1; TRBD1 matches at 7 bases. With V trimmed by 4 bases and J by 0 bases, 8 bases remained unmatched. The CDR3 contains 16 residues. Germline V gene data show CDR1 as KGHSH and CDR2 as LQKENI. Here the CDR3 reads CASSLRDRLMNTEAFF. The DNA of the CDR3 is TGTGCCAGCTCACTCCGGGACAGACTCATGAACACTGAAGCTTTCTTT. The full variable domain, rest sourced from reference TRBV18 and TRBJ1-1, is NAGVMQNPRHLVRRRGQEARLRCSPMKGHSHVYWYRQLPEEGLKFMVYLQKENIIDESGMPKERFSAEFPKEGPSILRIQQVVRGDSAAYFCASSLRDRLMNTEAFFGQGTRLTVV.

This clone has only one observation. The rearrangement links TRBV5-6 to TRBJ1-1; possibly TRBD1 for D (5 bases). Germline V lookup: CDR1 SGHDT, CDR2 YYEEEE. V lost 4 bases to trimming and J lost 1 base, with 11 bases between them. CDR3 length: 14 amino acids. Here the CDR3 DNA reads TGTGCCAGCAGCGCACTGACAGCGAACACTGAAGCTTTCTTT. Protein: CASSALTANTEAFF. Looking up the rest from reference TRBV5-6 and TRBJ1-1 gives the full variable domain: DAGVTQSPTHLIKTRGQQVTLRCSPKSGHDTVSWYQQALGQGPQFIFQYYEEEERQRGNFPDRFSGHQFPNYSSELNVNALLLGDSALYLCASSALTANTEAFFGQGTRLTVV.

This rearrangement joins TRBV7-9 to TRBJ2-7; D gene uncertain. The CDR3 has 16 residues. CDR1 is SEHNR and CDR2 is FQNEAQ in the germline V gene (reference sequence). Between the trimmed V and J ends, which lost 0 bases and 3 bases, there was a span of 15 bases. The CDR3 spells CASSLALGPGYYEQYF. CDR3 coding DNA: TGTGCCAGCAGCTTAGCGCTTGGGCCAGGTTACTACGAGCAGTACTTC. The whole variable domain, remainder taken from reference TRBV7-9 and TRBJ2-7, is DTGVSQNPRHKITKRGQNVTFRCDPISEHNRLYWYRQTLGQGPEFLTYFQNEAQLEKSRLLSDRFSAERPKGSFSTLEIQRTEQGDSAMYLCASSLALGPGYYEQYFGPGTRLTVT.

The genes are TRBV6-5 and TRBJ2-5; D possibly corresponds to TRBD1 (5 bases). The CDR3 is 15 amino acids. CDR1 and CDR2 from the germline V gene are MNHEY and SVGAGI. V shed 6 bases and J shed 2 bases, with 16 bases lying between them. CDR3 DNA sequence: TGTGCCAGCAGCCCGTGGCGAGCAGGGCAAGAGACCCAGTACTTC. Protein: CASSPWRAGQETQYF.